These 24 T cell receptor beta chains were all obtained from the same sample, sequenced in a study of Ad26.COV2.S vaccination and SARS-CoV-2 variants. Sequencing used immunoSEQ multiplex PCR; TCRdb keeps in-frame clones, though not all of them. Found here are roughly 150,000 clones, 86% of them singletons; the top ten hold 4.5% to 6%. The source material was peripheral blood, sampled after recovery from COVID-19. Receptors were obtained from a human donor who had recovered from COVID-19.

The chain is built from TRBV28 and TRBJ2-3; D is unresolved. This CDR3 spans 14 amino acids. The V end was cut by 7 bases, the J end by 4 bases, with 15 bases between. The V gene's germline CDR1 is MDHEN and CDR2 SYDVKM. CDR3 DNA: TGTGCCAGCACCTATAGGTCCACACCAGATACGCAGTATTTT. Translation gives CASTYRSTPDTQYF. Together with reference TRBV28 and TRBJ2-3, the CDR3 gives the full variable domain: DVKVTQSSRYLVKRTGEKVFLECVQDMDHENMFWYRQDPGLGLRLIYFSYDVKMKEKGDIPEGYSVSREKKERFSLILESASTNQTSMYLCASTYRSTPDTQYFGPGTRLTVL.

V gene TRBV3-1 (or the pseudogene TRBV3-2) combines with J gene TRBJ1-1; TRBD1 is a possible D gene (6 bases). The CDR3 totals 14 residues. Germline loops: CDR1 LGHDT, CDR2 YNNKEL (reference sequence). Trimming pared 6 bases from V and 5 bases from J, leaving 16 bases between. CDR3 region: CASRNPQGRTEAFF. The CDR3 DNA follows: TGTGCCAGCAGAAATCCACAGGGAAGGACTGAAGCTTTCTTT.

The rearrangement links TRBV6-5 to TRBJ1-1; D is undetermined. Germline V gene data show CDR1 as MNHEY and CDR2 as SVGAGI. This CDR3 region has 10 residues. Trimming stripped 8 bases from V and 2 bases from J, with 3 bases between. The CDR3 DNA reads TGTGCCAGCGGAAACACTGAAGCTTTCTTT. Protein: CASGNTEAFF.

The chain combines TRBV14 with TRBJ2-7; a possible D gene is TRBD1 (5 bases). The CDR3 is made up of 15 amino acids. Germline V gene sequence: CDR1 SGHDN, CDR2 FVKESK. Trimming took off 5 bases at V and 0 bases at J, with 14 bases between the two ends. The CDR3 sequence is CASSWTLATSYEQYF. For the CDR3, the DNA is TGTGCCAGCAGCTGGACACTCGCCACCTCCTACGAGCAGTACTTC. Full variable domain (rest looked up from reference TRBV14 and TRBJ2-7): EAGVTQFPSHSVIEKGQTVTLRCDPISGHDNLYWYRRVMGKEIKFLLHFVKESKQDESGMPNNRFLAERTGGTYSTLKVQPAELEDSGVYFCASSWTLATSYEQYFGPGTRLTVT.

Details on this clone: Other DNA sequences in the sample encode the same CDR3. The CDR3 loop is CASSRGSSYNEQFF. The CDR3, as DNA: TGTGCCAGCAGCCGGGGAAGCTCCTACAATGAGCAGTTCTTC. The V gene is TRBV6-5, the J gene TRBJ2-1; weak D call: TRBD2 (5 bases). Trimming stripped 6 bases from V and 0 bases from J, with 9 bases between. This CDR3 has 14 amino acids. The germline CDR1 and CDR2 sequences are MNHEY and SVGAGI.

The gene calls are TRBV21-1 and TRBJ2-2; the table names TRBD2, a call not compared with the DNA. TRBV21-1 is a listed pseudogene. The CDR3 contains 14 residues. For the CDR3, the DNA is TGTGCCAGCACTAGCGGGGGGGCCTGCGGGGAGCTGTTTTTT. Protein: CASTSGGACGELFF.

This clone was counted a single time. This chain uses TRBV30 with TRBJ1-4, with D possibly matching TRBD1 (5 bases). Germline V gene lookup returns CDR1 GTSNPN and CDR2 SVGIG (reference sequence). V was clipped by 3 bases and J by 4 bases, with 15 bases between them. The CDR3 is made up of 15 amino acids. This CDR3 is CAWSGGRGFNEKLFF. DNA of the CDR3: TGTGCCTGGAGCGGCGGGAGGGGTTTTAATGAAAAACTGTTTTTT.

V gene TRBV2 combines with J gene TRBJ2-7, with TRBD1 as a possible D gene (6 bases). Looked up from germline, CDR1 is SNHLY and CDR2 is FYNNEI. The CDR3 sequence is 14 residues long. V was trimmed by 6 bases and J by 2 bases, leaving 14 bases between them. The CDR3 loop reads CASSPGTPPYEQYF. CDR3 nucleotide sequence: TGTGCCAGCAGCCCGGGGACACCGCCCTACGAGCAGTACTTC.

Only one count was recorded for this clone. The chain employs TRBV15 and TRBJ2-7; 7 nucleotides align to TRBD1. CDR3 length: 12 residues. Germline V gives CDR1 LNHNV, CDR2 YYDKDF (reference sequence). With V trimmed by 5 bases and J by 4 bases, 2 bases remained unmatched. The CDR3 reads CATSQGQYEQYF. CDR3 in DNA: TGTGCCACCAGCCAGGGACAGTACGAGCAGTACTTC.

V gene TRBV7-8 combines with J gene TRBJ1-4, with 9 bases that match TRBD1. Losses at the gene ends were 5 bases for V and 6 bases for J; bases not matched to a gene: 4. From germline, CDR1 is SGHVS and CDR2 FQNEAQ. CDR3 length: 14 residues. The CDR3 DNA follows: TGTGCCAGCAGCCAGAGGACAGGGGATGAAAAACTGTTTTTT. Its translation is CASSQRTGDEKLFF. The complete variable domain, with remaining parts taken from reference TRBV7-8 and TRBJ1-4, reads GAGVSQSPRYKVAKRGQDVALRCDPISGHVSLFWYQQALGQGPEFLTYFQNEAQLDKSGLPSDRFFAERPEGSVSTLKIQRTQQEDSAVYLCASSQRTGDEKLFFGSGTQLSVL.

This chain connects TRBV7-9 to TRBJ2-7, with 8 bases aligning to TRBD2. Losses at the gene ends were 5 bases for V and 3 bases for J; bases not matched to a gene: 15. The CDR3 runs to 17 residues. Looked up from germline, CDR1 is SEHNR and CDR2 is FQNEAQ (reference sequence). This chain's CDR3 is CASSPAPGRGVFYEQYF. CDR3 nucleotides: TGTGCCAGCAGCCCGGCCCCGGGGCGGGGGGTTTTCTACGAGCAGTACTTC.

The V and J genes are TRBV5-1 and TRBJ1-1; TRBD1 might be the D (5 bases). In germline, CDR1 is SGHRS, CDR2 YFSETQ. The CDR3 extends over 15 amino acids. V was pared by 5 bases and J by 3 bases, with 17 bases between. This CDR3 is CASSWAGTEDTEAFF. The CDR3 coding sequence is TGCGCCAGCAGTTGGGCCGGGACGGAGGACACTGAAGCTTTCTTT.

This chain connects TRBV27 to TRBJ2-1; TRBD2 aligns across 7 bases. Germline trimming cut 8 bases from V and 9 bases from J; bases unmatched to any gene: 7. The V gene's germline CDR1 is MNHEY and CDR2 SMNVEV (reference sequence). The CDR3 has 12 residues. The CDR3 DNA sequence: TGTGCCAGCGGCTTCACGGGAGGTGAGCAGTTCTTC. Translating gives CASGFTGGEQFF.

CDR3 sequence: CASSQDLGVYPDYGYTF. The CDR3 region has the DNA TGCGCCAGCAGCCAAGATCTAGGTGTTTACCCTGACTATGGCTACACCTTC. V is TRBV4-3 and J is TRBJ1-2, with no clear D. Germline CDR1 and CDR2: LGHNA and YSLEER. This CDR3 comprises 17 residues. Trimming stripped 0 bases from V and 3 bases from J, with 17 bases between.

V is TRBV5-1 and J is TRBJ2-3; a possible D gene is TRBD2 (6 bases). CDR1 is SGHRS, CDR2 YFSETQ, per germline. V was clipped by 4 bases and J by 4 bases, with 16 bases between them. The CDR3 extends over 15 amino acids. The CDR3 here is CASSLGEARPDTQYF. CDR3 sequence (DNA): TGCGCCAGCAGCCTGGGGGAGGCGAGGCCAGATACGCAGTATTTT. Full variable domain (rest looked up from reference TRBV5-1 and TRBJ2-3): KAGVTQTPRYLIKTRGQQVTLSCSPISGHRSVSWYQQTPGQGLQFLFEYFSETQRNKGNFPGRFSGRQFSNSRSEMNVSTLELGDSALYLCASSLGEARPDTQYFGPGTRLTVL.

As DNA, the CDR3 is TGTGCCACACAGGGAAATTATGACGAGCAGTACTTC. Protein sequence: CATQGNYDEQYF. This chain connects TRBV12-3 or TRBV12-4 to TRBJ2-7; D is possibly TRBD1 (6 bases). CDR3 length equals 12 residues. The V and J ends lost 10 bases and 5 bases respectively, with 15 bases between them.

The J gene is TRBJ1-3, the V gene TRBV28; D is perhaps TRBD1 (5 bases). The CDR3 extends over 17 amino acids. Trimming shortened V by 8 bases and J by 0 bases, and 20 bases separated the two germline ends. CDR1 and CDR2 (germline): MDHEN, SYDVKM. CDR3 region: CASLGTSLSVSGNTIYF. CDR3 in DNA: TGTGCCAGCCTTGGGACTTCACTCTCCGTCTCTGGAAACACCATATATTTT.

DNA for the CDR3: TGCAGCGTTGGGACATCATACTATGGCTACACCTTC. Its protein is CSVGTSYYGYTF. The J gene is TRBJ1-2, the V gene TRBV29-1; a possible D gene is TRBD1 (5 bases). Trimming pared 4 bases from V and 3 bases from J, leaving 9 bases between. This CDR3 has 12 amino acids. CDR1 and CDR2 from the germline V gene are SQVTM and ANQGSEA. Supplemented by reference TRBV29-1 and TRBJ1-2, the full variable domain reads SAVISQKPSRDICQRGTSLTIQCQVDSQVTMMFWYRQQPGQSLTLIATANQGSEATYESGFVIDKFPISRPNLTFSTLTVSNMSPEDSSIYLCSVGTSYYGYTFGSGTRLTVV.

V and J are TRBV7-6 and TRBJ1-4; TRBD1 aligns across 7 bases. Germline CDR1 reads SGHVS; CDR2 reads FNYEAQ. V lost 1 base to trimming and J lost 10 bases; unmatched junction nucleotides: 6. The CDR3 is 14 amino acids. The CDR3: CASSLGQGEGKLFF. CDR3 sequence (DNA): TGTGCCAGCAGCTTAGGACAGGGCGAGGGAAAACTGTTTTTT.

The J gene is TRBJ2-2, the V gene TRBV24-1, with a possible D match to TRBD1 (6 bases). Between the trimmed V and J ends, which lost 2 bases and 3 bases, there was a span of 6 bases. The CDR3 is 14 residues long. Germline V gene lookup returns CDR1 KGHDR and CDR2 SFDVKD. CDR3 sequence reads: CATSDYRDTGELFF. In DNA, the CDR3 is TGTGCCACCAGTGATTACAGGGACACCGGGGAGCTGTTTTTT.

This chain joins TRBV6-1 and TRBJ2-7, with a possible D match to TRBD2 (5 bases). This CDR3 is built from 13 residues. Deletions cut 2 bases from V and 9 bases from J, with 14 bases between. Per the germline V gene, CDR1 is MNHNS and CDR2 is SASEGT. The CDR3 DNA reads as TGTGCCAGCAGTGAATCGACGGGAAAAGGGCAGTACTTC. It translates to CASSESTGKGQYF.

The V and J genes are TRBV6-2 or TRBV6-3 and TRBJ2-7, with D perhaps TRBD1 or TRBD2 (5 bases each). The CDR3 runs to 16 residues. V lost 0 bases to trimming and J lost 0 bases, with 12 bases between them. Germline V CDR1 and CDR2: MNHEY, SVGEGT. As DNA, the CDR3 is TGTGCCAGCAGTTACTCTCTATATGGGGGCTCCTACGAGCAGTACTTC. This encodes CASSYSLYGGSYEQYF.

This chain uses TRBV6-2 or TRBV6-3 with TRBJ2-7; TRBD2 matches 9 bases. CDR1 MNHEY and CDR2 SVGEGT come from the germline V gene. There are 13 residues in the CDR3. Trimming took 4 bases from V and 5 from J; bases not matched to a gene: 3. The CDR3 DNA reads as TGTGCCAGCAGTTTACTAGCGGGTAACGAGCAGTACTTC. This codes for CASSLLAGNEQYF.

As DNA, the CDR3 is TGTGCCAGCAGCTCCGACCTTCAAATGGACTACACCTTC. Translating gives CASSSDLQMDYTF. V gene TRBV3-1 (or the pseudogene TRBV3-2) combines with J gene TRBJ1-2; D gene ambiguous. The length of the CDR3 is 13 residues. V lost 5 bases and J lost 10, with 17 bases in between. From germline, CDR1 is LGHDT and CDR2 YNNKEL (reference sequence).